This TCR beta chain was recorded in a study of T cell responses to AZD1222 COVID-19 vaccine. Findings and caveats of the study: The number of AZD1222 recipients seropositive at baseline was only 5 to 7. Spike as a whole was targeted by vaccine-associated CD4 TCRs, dominant at 160-218 and 743-854.

With regard to this clone: What it binds is not known.

The germline V gene has CDR1 SGHTS and CDR2 YDEGEE. V was cut by 3 bases and J by 0 bases, with 1 base left in between. The CDR3 consists of 11 residues. Libraries were prepared by immunoSEQ multiplex PCR; TCRdb keeps only in-frame clonotypes and omits some of them. Here the sample spans fewer than 150,000 clones, roughly 92% being singletons. This chain links TRBV5-8 with TRBJ2-7; D gene unclear. The sample was peripheral blood, taken on day 0 of AZD1222 vaccination. The TCR sequence derives from an adult in good health. The CDR3 nucleotides are TGTGCCAGCAGCTACTCCTACGAGCAGTACTTC. Protein: CASSYSYEQYF.